These 15 T cell receptor beta chains came from one sample sequenced in a study of T cell changes during pregnancy in multiple sclerosis (dated by TCRdb to between 2018 and 2021). The library was generated by the immunoSEQ multiplex PCR assay. What TCRdb holds here is the immuneACCESS table cut down to in-frame rearrangements. Part of the clones is not present; checked against another copy, under half of the missing clones reflect an unresolved V gene, and the others are unexplained. Within this sample are roughly 80,000 clones, with about 93% of them counted one time only. The ten largest clones add up to approximately 2.8% of the sample. Material: peripheral blood, obtained after pregnancy. Receptors were obtained from a female donor in good health, enrolled as a control in a pregnancy study.

The CDR3 DNA reads TGCGCCAGCAGCTTGGCGGGGGGGCTAAACAATGAGCAGTTCTTC. Translation gives CASSLAGGLNNEQFF. The J gene is TRBJ2-1, the V gene TRBV5-1; 8 bases line up with TRBD2. Trimming cost V 0 bases and J 5 bases; bases outside gene matches: 4. CDR1 is SGHRS, CDR2 YFSETQ, per germline. CDR3 length: 15 amino acids.

This clone was seen only once. The chain employs TRBV9 and TRBJ2-7; 9 positions match TRBD2. J was trimmed by 0 bases and V by 0 bases; bases with no gene match: 4. Germline loops: CDR1 SGDLS, CDR2 YYNGEE. CDR3 size: 16 residues. This CDR3 is CASSVGLAGNSYEQYF. The CDR3 coding sequence is TGTGCCAGCAGCGTAGGGCTAGCGGGAAACTCCTACGAGCAGTACTTC.

The genes are TRBV19 and TRBJ2-3; D may be TRBD2 (6 bases). The germline V gene encodes CDR1 LNHDA and CDR2 SQIVND (reference sequence). Deletions cut 5 bases from V and 2 bases from J, with 14 bases between. The CDR3 runs to 15 residues. The CDR3 reads CASSPRDSLTDTQYF. In DNA form, the CDR3 reads TGTGCCAGTAGTCCTAGGGACTCTCTCACAGATACGCAGTATTTT.

The rearrangement links TRBV18 to TRBJ2-1, with 7 bases that match TRBD1. V shed 3 bases, J shed 4 bases, and the junction held 9 bases outside the gene matches. CDR1 is KGHSH, CDR2 LQKENI, per germline. The CDR3 sequence is 16 residues long. For the CDR3, the DNA is TGTGCCAGCTCACCCACCAACAGGGGTCGTTACAATGAGCAGTTCTTC. This translates into CASSPTNRGRYNEQFF.

This clone came up once. The chain joins TRBV19 to TRBJ2-7; 8 bases are a match to TRBD1. The CDR3 is 15 residues long. The germline CDR1 and CDR2 sequences are LNHDA and SQIVND (reference sequence). V lost 6 bases to trimming and J lost 4 bases; unmatched junction nucleotides: 11. The CDR3 region has the DNA TGTGCCAGTAGCCCCCAGGGGGCTGGGGGATACGAGCAGTACTTC. Its translation: CASSPQGAGGYEQYF.

The J gene is TRBJ1-2, the V gene TRBV27, with TRBD1 identical over 8 bases. V trimming: 2 bases; J trimming: 7 bases; junction bases outside the gene matches: 6. Germline V gives CDR1 MNHEY, CDR2 SMNVEV (reference sequence). The CDR3 length is 14 residues. The CDR3 DNA reads as TGTGCCAGCAGTTTACAGGGGGCCCCGGTTGGCTACACCTTC. It encodes CASSLQGAPVGYTF.

The chain recombines TRBV18 with TRBJ1-2; D is perhaps TRBD1 (6 bases). This CDR3 has 15 amino acids. The V end lost 5 bases, the J end lost 4 bases, and 17 bases lay between the germline ends. Germline V lookup: CDR1 KGHSH, CDR2 LQKENI. The CDR3 region is CASSAYRDVGYGYTF. The CDR3 DNA reads TGTGCCAGCTCAGCCTACAGGGATGTCGGCTATGGCTACACCTTC.

Only one count was recorded for this clone. The chain employs TRBV6-5 and TRBJ2-5, with D perhaps matching TRBD2 (6 bases). The germline V and J ends were trimmed by 6 bases and 5 bases, with 16 bases remaining between them. The CDR3 contains 14 residues. Per the germline V gene, CDR1 is MNHEY and CDR2 is SVGAGI. The chain's CDR3 is CASSPGEGPETQYF. Here the CDR3 DNA reads TGTGCCAGCAGCCCGGGAGAGGGCCCGGAGACCCAGTACTTC.

The J gene is TRBJ2-3, the V gene TRBV5-8; tentative D call: TRBD2 (6 bases). The CDR3 loop spans 16 amino acids. Deletions cut 0 bases from V and 2 bases from J, with 13 bases between. CDR1 and CDR2 from the germline V gene are SGHTS and YDEGEE. CDR3 in amino acids: CASSLVRRDPTDTQYF. CDR3 coding DNA: TGTGCCAGCAGCTTGGTTCGGAGGGATCCCACAGATACGCAGTATTTT. The full variable domain, in which reference TRBV5-8 and TRBJ2-3 provide the parts outside the CDR3, is EAGVTQSPTHLIKTRGQQATLRCSPISGHTSVYWYQQALGLGLQFLLWYDEGEERNRGNFPPRFSGRQFPNYSSELNVNALELEDSALYLCASSLVRRDPTDTQYFGPGTRLTVL.

As DNA, the CDR3 is TGTGCCAGCAGCTTAGATGGGCAGGGAGGCCCACCCCTCCACTTT. This sequence encodes CASSLDGQGGPPLHF. The rearrangement joins TRBV7-9 to TRBJ1-6, with D maybe TRBD1 (5 bases). The CDR3 length is 15 residues. Germline V gene data show CDR1 as SEHNR and CDR2 as FQNEAQ (reference sequence). Trimming removed 1 base at V and 11 bases at J, with 15 bases between.

The V call is TRBV18, the J call TRBJ1-3; D may be TRBD1 (5 bases). CDR1 and CDR2 (germline): KGHSH, LQKENI. CDR3 length: 16 residues. V was clipped by 4 bases and J by 0 bases, with 13 bases between them. CDR3 nucleotides: TGTGCCAGCTCACACGCGGGACGGGGCTCTGGAAACACCATATATTTT. This codes for CASSHAGRGSGNTIYF.

This clone was detected once. The rearrangement joins TRBV27 to TRBJ2-4; TRBD1 agrees at 8 bases. Trimming took 2 bases from V and 8 from J; bases not matched to a gene: 5. Germline CDR1 MNHEY, CDR2 SMNVEV (reference sequence). The CDR3 spans 14 residues. The CDR3 DNA reads TGTGCCAGCAGTTTACGGACACAGGGGGACATTCAGTACTTC. It translates to CASSLRTQGDIQYF.

About this clone: The germline gene is not matched at one end of the junction; a read error may be the cause. This sequence joins TRBV7-7 and TRBJ2-7; 7 bases match TRBD2. CDR1 is SSHAT and CDR2 is FNYEAQ in the germline V gene (reference sequence). The CDR3 consists of 17 residues. This chain's CDR3 is CASSLALWSSGSYEQYF. CDR3 DNA sequence: TGTGCTAGCAGCTTAGCGTTATGGTCTAGCGGCTCCTACGAGCAGTACTTC. The full variable domain, rest sourced from reference TRBV7-7 and TRBJ2-7, is GAGVSQSPRYKVTKRGQDVTLRCDPISSHATLYWYQQALGQGPEFLTYFNYEAQPDKSGLPSDRFSAERPEGSISTLTIQRTEQRDSAMYRCASSLALWSSGSYEQYFGPGTRLTVT.

The V and J genes are TRBV5-4 and TRBJ2-1, with 8 positions matching TRBD2. The germline V gene has CDR1 SGHNT and CDR2 YYREEE (reference sequence). This CDR3 region has 15 residues. Unmatched junction bases numbered 8, after V lost 0 bases and J lost 9 bases. Here the CDR3 DNA reads TGTGCCAGCAGCTTGGAGCGGGAGAGCGCTGGTGAGCAGTTCTTC. This sequence encodes CASSLERESAGEQFF.

The chain carries TRBV28 and TRBJ1-1, with a weak D call TRBD1 (6 bases). Deletions cut 2 bases from V and 4 bases from J, with 14 bases between. The CDR3 extends over 15 amino acids. The germline V gene has CDR1 MDHEN and CDR2 SYDVKM. CDR3 in DNA: TGTGCCAGCAGTTTACCTACTACAGGGAGCACTGAAGCTTTCTTT. Translated: CASSLPTTGSTEAFF. Drawing the rest from reference TRBV28 and TRBJ1-1, the complete variable domain is DVKVTQSSRYLVKRTGEKVFLECVQDMDHENMFWYRQDPGLGLRLIYFSYDVKMKEKGDIPEGYSVSREKKERFSLILESASTNQTSMYLCASSLPTTGSTEAFFGQGTRLTVV.